Sequencing of this T cell receptor (beta chain) was carried out in a study of molecular identifiers for immune sequencing clone quantification. The CDR3 runs 16 residues. Germline V gene lookup returns CDR1 SEHNR and CDR2 FQNEAQ (reference sequence). Trimming stripped 5 bases from V and 1 base from J, with 16 bases between. Using its own MiXCR run on the PCR reads, TCRdb lists one record per CDR3 protein. The sample gives 300,000 to 400,000 distinct CDR3 sequences, 24% of which show up once; around 0.74% is in the top ten. The chain recombines TRBV7-9 with TRBJ2-3, with no clear D. The receptor's source is a human donor in good health. Some libraries in this study had Jurkat cell RNA spiked in. The source material was naive CD8+ T cells from blood, with Jurkat cell RNA spiked in. Subset indicated: FACS-sorted CD8+CD4-CCR7+CD45RA+ naive T cells. The CDR3 coding sequence is TGTGCCAGCAGCGTAGGATATGTTCCGCGCACAGATACGCAGTATTTT. It yields the protein CASSVGYVPRTDTQYF.